Listed below are T cell receptor beta chains from one sample, sequenced in a study of blood T cell repertoires in COVID-19. The table came from immunoSEQ multiplex PCR; TCRdb's copy has only in-frame clones and leaves some out. The data contain 250,000 to 300,000 clones, around nine tenths of them seen just once; the ten biggest clones take up 2% to 2.5%. The sequenced sample consisted of peripheral blood. These receptors all come from a middle-aged man with acute or convalescent COVID-19. CDR3s include the opening cysteine and the closing phenylalanine or tryptophan. D genes are given only for firm matches. Clone size is not always given. Where it is, it says once, few, many or a class for expanded clones.

>TRBV5-1|NA|TRBJ1-4|NA
CASTEGVINEKLFF
TGCGCCAGCACCGAGGGGGTAATTAATGAAAAACTGTTTTTT
>TRBV11-2|TRBD1|TRBJ1-4|once
CASSLDRVNEKLFF
TGTGCCAGCAGCTTGGACAGGGTTAATGAAAAACTGTTTTTT
>TRBV6-6|TRBD2|TRBJ2-1|once
CASSYKASGDGEQFF
TGTGCCAGCAGTTACAAGGCTAGCGGGGATGGTGAGCAGTTCTTC
>TRBV3-1/TRBV3-2|NA|TRBJ1-6|NA
CASSHNYNSPLHF
TGTGCCAGCAGCCACAACTATAATTCACCCCTCCACTTT
>TRBV11-2|NA|TRBJ1-3|NA
CASSAGDSGNTIYF
TGTGCCAGCAGCGCAGGGGACTCTGGAAACACCATATATTTT
>TRBV11-2|NA|TRBJ1-1|few
CASSLIASNTEAFF
TGTGCCAGCAGCTTAATAGCCAGCAACACTGAAGCTTTCTTT
>TRBV19|NA|TRBJ2-7|NA
CASSAYSRVPYEQYF
TGTGCCAGTAGTGCCTACTCCAGGGTCCCCTACGAGCAGTACTTC
>TRBV11-2|NA|TRBJ2-1|NA
CASSPTLGGDSYNEQFF
TGTGCCAGCAGCCCAACTCTAGGGGGGGACTCCTACAATGAGCAGTTCTTC
>TRBV6-5|TRBD1|TRBJ2-7|NA
CASGQGTEQYF
TGTGCCAGTGGACAGGGGACCGAGCAGTACTTC
>TRBV19|NA|TRBJ2-7|NA
CASSQGRTGYPQSEQYF
TGTGCCAGTTCCCAGGGCCGTACAGGGTACCCCCAGTCCGAGCAGTACTTC
>TRBV12-5|NA|TRBJ2-1|NA
CASGSLGTRSYNEQFF
TGTGCTAGTGGTTCCCTTGGGACTCGCTCCTACAATGAGCAGTTCTTC
>TRBV2|NA|TRBJ2-7|NA
CASTGYSYEQYF
TGTGCCAGCACCGGATACAGCTACGAGCAGTACTTC
>TRBV2|NA|TRBJ2-7|NA
CASFGVDGTYEQYF
TGTGCCAGCTTTGGAGTGGACGGGACCTACGAGCAGTACTTC
>TRBV12-5|NA|TRBJ2-7|NA
CASGFPASGIRTYEQYF
TGTGCTAGTGGTTTCCCTGCCTCAGGGATAAGGACCTACGAGCAGTACTTC
>TRBV4-1|TRBD1|TRBJ1-5|NA
CASSQATTGLRNQPQHF
TGCGCCAGCAGCCAAGCTACGACAGGGCTGCGCAATCAGCCCCAGCATTTT
>TRBV5-4|TRBD1|TRBJ1-2|NA
CASSSEVGQASYGYTF
TGTGCCAGCAGTTCGGAAGTGGGACAGGCTAGCTATGGCTACACCTTC
>TRBV19|NA|TRBJ2-3|NA
CASRQGGRTDTQYF
TGTGCCAGTAGACAGGGGGGGAGGACAGATACGCAGTATTTT
>TRBV7-9|TRBD1|TRBJ1-4|NA
CASSFRGYRGNLTNEKLFF
TGTGCCAGCAGCTTCCGGGGATACAGGGGAAACCTTACTAATGAAAAACTGTTTTTT
>TRBV9|TRBD1|TRBJ1-6|NA
CASSVGNRGSSPLHF
TGTGCCAGCAGCGTAGGGAACAGGGGATCTTCACCCCTCCACTTT
>TRBV5-1|NA|TRBJ1-3|few
CASSLAAPEGTIYF
TGCGCCAGCAGCTTGGCCGCTCCGGAGGGGACCATATATTTT
>TRBV3-1/TRBV3-2|TRBD2|TRBJ2-1|NA
CASSQGRRGGPGEQFF
TGTGCCAGCAGCCAAGGGCGCCGGGGGGGCCCTGGTGAGCAGTTCTTC
>TRBV27|NA|TRBJ2-5|NA
CASSLEGVETQYF
TGTGCCAGCAGTTTAGAGGGAGTGGAGACCCAGTACTTC
>TRBV18|NA|TRBJ2-2|NA
CASSPSANTGELFF
TGTGCCAGCTCACCGAGCGCTAACACCGGGGAGCTGTTTTTT
>TRBV6-1|NA|TRBJ2-7|NA
CASSEAWRGLSYEQYF
TGTGCCAGCAGTGAAGCGTGGCGGGGACTCTCCTACGAGCAGTACTTC
>TRBV9|TRBD1|TRBJ1-1|NA
CASSVGGGGMAFF
TGTGCCAGCAGCGTAGGAGGGGGCGGGATGGCTTTCTTT
>TRBV18|NA|TRBJ1-3|NA
CASSPSSSDSGNTIYF
TGTGCCAGCTCACCAAGTTCCTCGGACAGCGGAAACACCATATATTTT
>TRBV6-5|TRBD1|TRBJ1-5|NA
CASVRDRVEQPQHF
TGTGCCAGCGTCCGGGACAGGGTGGAGCAGCCCCAGCATTTT
>TRBV7-3|NA|TRBJ1-1|NA
CASSPSPTREWPEAFF
TGTGCCAGCAGCCCCTCCCCGACGAGGGAGTGGCCTGAAGCTTTCTTT
>TRBV18|NA|TRBJ1-3|NA
CASSPIAGLSSGNTIYF
TGTGCCAGCTCACCAATCGCAGGCCTCAGCTCTGGAAACACCATATATTTT
>TRBV5-1|NA|TRBJ1-6|once
CASSAGTPANSPLHF
TGCGCCAGCAGCGCGGGGACTCCAGCTAATTCACCCCTCCACTTT
>TRBV5-1|TRBD1|TRBJ1-1|NA
CASSLDTGTGAVAFF
TGCGCCAGCAGCTTGGATACCGGGACAGGGGCGGTGGCTTTCTTT
>TRBV5-4|TRBD1|TRBJ2-1|NA
CASSPRTGQFDEQFF
TGTGCCAGCAGCCCCCGGACAGGGCAATTTGATGAGCAGTTCTTC
>TRBV2|NA|TRBJ2-5|NA
CASSLASQETQYF
TGTGCCAGCAGTCTAGCGTCCCAAGAGACCCAGTACTTC
>TRBV9|TRBD1|TRBJ1-2|NA
CASSPQWTGQGGYTF
TGTGCCAGCAGCCCCCAATGGACAGGGCAAGGTGGCTACACCTTC
>TRBV20-1|NA|TRBJ2-5|NA
CSASSPPLETQYF
TGCAGTGCTAGTTCCCCTCCTTTGGAGACCCAGTACTTC
>TRBV5-4|TRBD1|TRBJ2-7|NA
CASSPGDRGVYEQYF
TGTGCCAGCAGCCCTGGGGACAGGGGAGTCTACGAGCAGTACTTC
>TRBV10-3|TRBD1|TRBJ1-2|NA
CAISDRVPHYTF
TGTGCCATCAGCGACAGGGTTCCCCACTACACCTTC
>TRBV3-1/TRBV3-2|TRBD1|TRBJ2-7|NA
CASSPLRPPTGSYEQYF
TGTGCCAGCAGCCCGCTCCGCCCCCCGACAGGGTCCTACGAGCAGTACTTC
>TRBV5-1|NA|TRBJ1-1|NA
CASTDTANTEAFF
TGCGCCAGCACAGACACGGCGAACACTGAAGCTTTCTTT
>TRBV3-1/TRBV3-2|NA|TRBJ1-6|once
CASSQDQSRYYNSPLHF
TGTGCCAGCAGCCAAGACCAAAGCAGGTACTATAATTCACCCCTCCACTTT
>TRBV5-1|TRBD1|TRBJ2-2|NA
CASSSLTGGDTGELFF
TGCGCCAGCAGCTCGTTGACAGGGGGCGACACCGGGGAGCTGTTTTTT
>TRBV3-1/TRBV3-2|TRBD1|TRBJ2-7|once
CASSHPQTGSSYEQYF
TGTGCCAGCAGCCACCCCCAGACAGGGTCCTCCTACGAGCAGTACTTC
>TRBV6-5|NA|TRBJ1-6|NA
CASSYSPGVSNSPLHF
TGTGCCAGCAGTTACTCACCAGGGGTCTCAAATTCACCCCTCCACTTT
>TRBV20-1|NA|TRBJ1-1|once
CSARLGKAFF
TGCAGTGCTAGGCTCGGTAAAGCTTTCTTT
>TRBV13|NA|TRBJ1-3|many
CASSLVAGASGNTIYF
TGTGCCAGCAGCTTAGTTGCGGGGGCCTCTGGAAACACCATATATTTT
>TRBV30|NA|TRBJ1-2|NA
CAWSIPGGENYGYTF
TGTGCCTGGAGTATCCCGGGGGGGGAAAACTATGGCTACACCTTC
>TRBV18|TRBD1|TRBJ1-5|NA
CASSLLTGGNQPQHF
TGTGCCAGCTCACTATTGACAGGGGGTAATCAGCCCCAGCATTTT
>TRBV5-1|NA|TRBJ1-6|NA
CASSPTSFRGPNSPLHF
TGCGCCAGCAGCCCAACCTCATTTAGGGGCCCCAATTCACCCCTCCACTTT
>TRBV6-5|NA|TRBJ1-2|NA
CASSPNGGFGYTF
TGTGCCAGCAGCCCCAACGGGGGGTTTGGCTACACCTTC
>TRBV2|TRBD1|TRBJ1-3|NA
CASSGTGGAGNTIYF
TGTGCCAGCAGTGGGACAGGGGGAGCTGGAAACACCATATATTTT
>TRBV27|NA|TRBJ2-2|few
CASAGTTNTGELFF
TGTGCCAGCGCTGGGACAACGAACACCGGGGAGCTGTTTTTT
>TRBV30|TRBD2|TRBJ2-7|NA
CAWSEVLTSGSSYEQYF
TGTGCCTGGAGTGAAGTTTTGACTAGCGGGTCCTCCTACGAGCAGTACTTC
>TRBV7-3|NA|TRBJ2-3|NA
CASSFGSPTDTQYF
TGTGCCAGCAGCTTCGGGAGTCCCACAGATACGCAGTATTTT
>TRBV7-3|NA|TRBJ1-1|NA
CASSNTEAFF
TGTGCCAGCTCAAACACTGAAGCTTTCTTT
>TRBV29-1|TRBD1|TRBJ1-4|NA
CSVDDRGGEKLFF
TGCAGCGTTGATGACAGGGGAGGTGAAAAACTGTTTTTT